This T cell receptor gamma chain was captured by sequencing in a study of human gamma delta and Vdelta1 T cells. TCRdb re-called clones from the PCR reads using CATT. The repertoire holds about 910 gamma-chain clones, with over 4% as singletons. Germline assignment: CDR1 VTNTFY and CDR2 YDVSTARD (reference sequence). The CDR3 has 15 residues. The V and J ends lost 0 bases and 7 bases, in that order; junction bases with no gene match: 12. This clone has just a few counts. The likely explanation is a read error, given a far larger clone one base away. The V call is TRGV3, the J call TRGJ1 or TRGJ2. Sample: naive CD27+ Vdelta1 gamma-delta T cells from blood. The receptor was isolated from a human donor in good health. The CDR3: CATWDRRGPGYKKLF. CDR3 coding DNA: TGTGCCACCTGGGACAGGAGGGGACCTGGCTATAAGAAACTCTTT.